This entry is about one T cell receptor (beta chain). As yet, its antigen is unknown. This record belongs to a study of Graves' ophthalmopathy and Graves' hyperthyroidism. The study enrolled ophthalmopathy donors with moderate-to-severe activity, CAS ≥3, NOSPECS ≥4 and duration under 3 months. Other autoimmune diseases, uncontrolled infections, pregnancy and lactation each led to patient exclusion. This CDR3 contains 17 residues. J gave up 5 bases and V 0 bases, and 7 bases lay outside the gene matches. The germline CDR1 and CDR2 sequences are ENHRY and SYGVKD. RNA transcripts yielded amplified TCR beta CDR3 regions. An initial RT-PCR round employing HTBI primers preceded a second-round multiplex PCR. One entry per CDR3 protein results from TCRdb running MiXCR on the multiplex PCR reads. The top ten clones hold more than 2.5% of a sample with 660,000 or so distinct CDR3 sequences, roughly 41% of them seen once.

General study findings and limits: Thyroid clonotypes that were expanded above 0.001 frequency mostly also appeared in blood. The model predicted progression of ophthalmopathy with a sensitivity of about 70%, and its specificity was about 72%.

The sequence was collected from an adult man with Graves' ophthalmopathy. Source material: peripheral blood. The V gene is TRBV10-3, the J gene TRBJ1-5, with 10 bases identical to TRBD1. CDR3 amino acids: CAISESIGTGAHQPQHF. CDR3 DNA: TGTGCCATCAGTGAGTCGATCGGGACAGGGGCACATCAGCCCCAGCATTTT.